The 28 T cell receptor beta chains presented below share a single source sample, sequenced in a study of Ad26.COV2.S vaccination and SARS-CoV-2 variants. This sample's treatment: about 20 received Ad26.COV2.S at low or high dose, single or two shots; a few received placebo; per-sample allocation not given. The samples were gathered on day 63 after the first injection of vaccine or placebo. Here immunoSEQ multiplex PCR was the method, and the copy in TCRdb shows in-frame clones only, minus some. The table lists approximately 350,000 clones, over 75% of them singletons. This material consisted of peripheral blood, taken in a trial of Ad26.COV2.S vaccine versus placebo. All receptors derive from a person aged 18-65 years who received the Ad26.COV2.S COVID-19 vaccine or a placebo.

This chain joins TRBV7-2 and TRBJ2-5, with 13 bases identical to TRBD2. CDR1 SGHTA and CDR2 FQGNSA come from the germline V gene. Trimming at V came to 1 base and at J to 0 bases, leaving 5 bases not matched to a gene. The CDR3 is made up of 18 amino acids. CDR3 amino acids: CASSLELAGGAHQETQYF. In DNA, the CDR3 is TGTGCCAGCAGCTTAGAACTAGCGGGGGGGGCGCACCAAGAGACCCAGTACTTC.

The chain employs TRBV11-3 and TRBJ1-1; no clear D. This CDR3 comprises 13 residues. Germline values: CDR1 SGHNT, CDR2 YENEEA. Trimming removed 3 bases from V and 6 bases from J, with 11 bases in between. The CDR3 DNA is TGTGCCAGCAGCTTTACTCCTCGGGCTGAAGCTTTCTTT. It codes for CASSFTPRAEAFF.

V usage is TRBV20-1 and J usage is TRBJ1-1; D ambiguous. V shed 2 bases and J shed 4 bases, with 2 bases lying between them. The V gene's germline CDR1 is DFQATT and CDR2 SNEGSKA (reference sequence). The CDR3 runs 10 residues. CDR3 sequence (DNA): TGCAGTGCTAGAAGCACTGAAGCTTTCTTT. This encodes CSARSTEAFF.

V is TRBV7-9 and J is TRBJ2-3; 8 nucleotides match TRBD2. Germline loops: CDR1 SEHNR, CDR2 FQNEAQ (reference sequence). CDR3 length: 16 residues. Trimming removed 0 bases from V and 6 bases from J; junction bases left unmatched: 8. The CDR3 protein is CASSLARAGGADTQYF. CDR3 bases: TGTGCCAGCAGCTTAGCGAGGGCGGGGGGAGCGGATACGCAGTATTTT.

The rearrangement uses TRBV18 and TRBJ2-7; D possibly corresponds to TRBD1 (6 bases). Trimming shortened V by 8 bases and J by 1 base, and 12 bases separated the two germline ends. This CDR3 is built from 13 residues. Germline V gene sequence: CDR1 KGHSH, CDR2 LQKENI. The CDR3 region is CASTDSFSYEQYF. CDR3 sequence (DNA): TGTGCCAGCACGGACAGTTTTTCCTACGAGCAGTACTTC.

The CDR3 protein is CASSYDGGYTF. The CDR3 DNA is TGTGCCAGCAGTTACGACGGCGGCTACACCTTC. V and J are TRBV6-5 and TRBJ1-2; no clear D gene. The CDR3 runs to 11 residues. Trimming removed 2 bases at V and 8 bases at J, with 6 bases between. Germline lookup yields CDR1 MNHEY and CDR2 SVGAGI.

This chain joins TRBV18 and TRBJ1-1; D is undetermined. CDR3 length: 14 amino acids. Looked up from germline, CDR1 is KGHSH and CDR2 is LQKENI. Trimming removed 3 bases from V and 5 bases from J, with 13 bases in between. Here the CDR3 reads CASSPSGRRTEAFF. The CDR3 nucleotides are TGTGCCAGCTCACCGTCCGGGCGTCGGACTGAAGCTTTCTTT.

On this clone: The sample contains more than one DNA sequence encoding this CDR3. The rearrangement links TRBV20-1 to TRBJ2-1; D gene uncertain. This CDR3 spans 10 amino acids. V was pared by 6 bases and J by 7 bases, with 7 bases between. Germline V lookup: CDR1 DFQATT, CDR2 SNEGSKA (reference sequence). The DNA for the CDR3 is TGCAGTGCCGCCCGGAATGAGCAGTTCTTC. Its translation is CSAARNEQFF.

This chain joins TRBV7-3 and TRBJ2-7, with TRBD1 matching over 7 bases. The CDR3 runs to 13 residues. The V segment lost 3 bases and the J segment 3 bases; nucleotides outside the gene matches: 2. The germline V gene encodes CDR1 SGHTA and CDR2 FQGTGA. The CDR3 nucleotides read TGTGCCAGCAGCTTTGGGGACAGCTACGAGCAGTACTTC. It translates to CASSFGDSYEQYF.

This clone has a handful of counts. The chain joins TRBV20-1 to TRBJ1-1; the D gene is possibly TRBD1 (5 bases). V was cut by 4 bases and J by 10 bases, with 13 bases left in between. This CDR3 contains 11 residues. In germline, CDR1 is DFQATT, CDR2 SNEGSKA (reference sequence). CDR3 residues: CSANGPRGAFF. The CDR3 region has the DNA TGCAGTGCTAACGGACCAAGGGGAGCTTTCTTT.

The chain recombines TRBV6-2 or TRBV6-3 with TRBJ2-5, with 8 positions matching TRBD2. Germline assignment: CDR1 MNHEY and CDR2 SVGEGT. The length of the CDR3 is 16 residues. The V and J ends lost 5 bases and 4 bases, in that order; junction bases with no gene match: 12. CDR3 DNA: TGTGCCAGCAGTCAACCCGGGACTAGATTGATAGAGACCCAGTACTTC. Translating gives CASSQPGTRLIETQYF.

The chain recombines TRBV5-4 with TRBJ1-1, with a possible D match to TRBD1 (6 bases). Trimming removed 3 bases from V and 4 bases from J, with 16 bases in between. Germline lookup yields CDR1 SGHNT and CDR2 YYREEE (reference sequence). The CDR3 is made up of 15 amino acids. The CDR3 sequence is CASSSGTLSGTEAFF. For the CDR3, the DNA is TGTGCCAGCAGCTCCGGGACACTGTCTGGCACTGAAGCTTTCTTT.

J is TRBJ1-1 and V is TRBV30; D unresolved. The CDR3 is made up of 15 amino acids. V was clipped by 0 bases and J by 3 bases, with 14 bases between them. The V gene's germline CDR1 is GTSNPN and CDR2 SVGIG (reference sequence). CDR3 DNA sequence: TGTGCCTGGAGTGTACTTAGGCTTCAGGACACTGAAGCTTTCTTT. Translation: CAWSVLRLQDTEAFF. Supplemented by reference TRBV30 and TRBJ1-1, the full variable domain reads SQTIHQWPATLVQPVGSPLSLECTVEGTSNPNLYWYRQAAGRGLQLLFYSVGIGQISSEVPQNLSASRPQDRQFILSSKKLLLSDSGFYLCAWSVLRLQDTEAFFGQGTRLTVV.

The chain employs TRBV6-5 and TRBJ2-1, with TRBD2 as a possible D gene (7 bases). CDR3 length: 14 residues. The germline V and J ends were trimmed by 8 bases and 4 bases, with 15 bases remaining between them. The germline CDR1 and CDR2 sequences are MNHEY and SVGAGI. CDR3 coding DNA: TGTGCCAGCTTCGGGGGGCTATCTTACAATGAGCAGTTCTTC. This codes for CASFGGLSYNEQFF.

The rearrangement joins TRBV5-1 to TRBJ1-1; 11 bases map to TRBD1. The germline CDR1 and CDR2 sequences are SGHRS and YFSETQ. V trimming: 6 bases; J trimming: 4 bases; junction bases outside the gene matches: 8. This CDR3 is 15 amino acids long. This CDR3 is CASIRTGGEGTEAFF. In nucleotides, the CDR3 is TGCGCCAGCATTAGGACAGGGGGCGAGGGCACTGAAGCTTTCTTT.

The chain carries TRBV24-1 and TRBJ2-1; 10 bases align to TRBD2. CDR1 is KGHDR, CDR2 SFDVKD, per germline. Unmatched junction bases numbered 4, after V lost 7 bases and J lost 5 bases. This CDR3 has 14 amino acids. CDR3 loop: CATRPSGRNNEQFF. CDR3 in DNA: TGTGCCACCAGGCCTAGCGGGAGAAACAATGAGCAGTTCTTC.

This clone came up once. This rearrangement joins TRBV11-2 to TRBJ1-6; 11 bases line up with TRBD1. Germline V gene data show CDR1 as SGHAT and CDR2 as FQNNGV. The V segment lost 5 bases and the J segment 13 bases; nucleotides outside the gene matches: 13. The length of the CDR3 is 16 residues. The CDR3 nucleotides read TGTGCCAGCAGCCCCCCCCATAGGACAGGGGGCGGTCCCCTCCACTTT. Amino acids: CASSPPHRTGGGPLHF.

The chain uses TRBV5-1 and TRBJ1-5; tentative D call: TRBD1 (6 bases). V lost 4 bases to trimming and J lost 6 bases, with 11 bases between them. This CDR3 contains 13 residues. From germline, CDR1 is SGHRS and CDR2 YFSETQ. CDR3 residues: CASSVAGAQPQHF. In DNA form, the CDR3 reads TGCGCCAGCAGCGTGGCAGGGGCTCAGCCCCAGCATTTT.

This clone was detected only once. This rearrangement joins TRBV4-1 to TRBJ2-7; 9 nucleotides agree with TRBD2. The J segment lost 0 bases and the V segment lost 2 bases, leaving 2 bases of the junction unmatched. Germline CDR1 is MGHRA and CDR2 is YSYEKL. This CDR3 has 15 amino acids. CDR3: CASSQLAGSSYEQYF. Written as DNA, the CDR3 is TGCGCCAGCAGCCAACTAGCGGGGAGCTCCTACGAGCAGTACTTC.

This clone was seen a single time. The chain uses TRBV18 and TRBJ1-1, with a weak D call TRBD1 (6 bases). The CDR3 is 17 residues long. With 4 bases removed from V and 2 bases from J, the gap between germline ends came to 20 bases. The germline CDR1 and CDR2 sequences are KGHSH and LQKENI. CDR3 DNA: TGTGCCAGCTCACAAAGTCCCCAAAGGACAGCTAACACTGAAGCTTTCTTT. This translates into CASSQSPQRTANTEAFF.

This clone was recorded a few times. The V gene is TRBV10-3, the J gene TRBJ2-1; D might be TRBD1 (6 bases). V lost 3 bases to trimming and J lost 7 bases, with 13 bases between them. The CDR3 has 14 amino acids. Germline CDR1 reads ENHRY; CDR2 reads SYGVKD. The CDR3 DNA follows: TGTGCCATCAGTGAAAGGACAGAGGGGAATGAGCAGTTCTTC. Translated: CAISERTEGNEQFF.

The chain combines TRBV19 with TRBJ1-4; TRBD1 is a possible D gene (6 bases). The germline V gene has CDR1 LNHDA and CDR2 SQIVND (reference sequence). CDR3 length: 15 amino acids. V gave up 4 bases and J gave up 5 bases, with 14 bases separating them. As DNA, the CDR3 is TGTGCCAGTAGTAGACAGGCACGGGGAAATGAAAAACTGTTTTTT. It codes for CASSRQARGNEKLFF.

The gene calls are TRBV6-5 and TRBJ1-2, with 7 bases aligning to TRBD1. This CDR3 is built from 14 residues. V lost 7 bases, J lost 2 bases, and 7 bases stayed unmatched. In germline, CDR1 is MNHEY, CDR2 SVGAGI. CDR3 amino acids: CASTMTGYNYGYTF. The CDR3 coding sequence is TGTGCCAGCACTATGACAGGGTACAACTATGGCTACACCTTC.

The chain employs TRBV7-3 and TRBJ2-1, with a possible D match to TRBD1 (5 bases). The CDR3 loop spans 12 amino acids. Trimming took 2 bases from V and 10 from J, leaving 9 bases between them. Per the germline V gene, CDR1 is SGHTA and CDR2 is FQGTGA. The DNA of the CDR3 is TGTGCCAGCAGCTTACAGGGTGGCGAGCAGTTCTTC. It specifies CASSLQGGEQFF. Variable domain in full (rest from reference TRBV7-3 and TRBJ2-1): GAGVSQTPSNKVTEKGKYVELRCDPISGHTALYWYRQSLGQGPEFLIYFQGTGAADDSGLPNDRFFAVRPEGSVSTLKIQRTERGDSAVYLCASSLQGGEQFFGPGTRLTVL.

This chain links TRBV27 with TRBJ2-1, with unresolved D. CDR1 and CDR2 (germline): MNHEY, SMNVEV (reference sequence). The V end was cut by 5 bases, the J end by 9 bases, with 11 bases between. The CDR3 is 12 amino acids. The CDR3 spells CASSLVGSEQFF. The CDR3 DNA is TGTGCCAGCAGTCTCGTGGGAAGTGAGCAGTTCTTC.

This chain joins TRBV19 and TRBJ1-5, with a tentative D call TRBD1 (6 bases). In germline, CDR1 is LNHDA, CDR2 SQIVND (reference sequence). The CDR3 spans 15 residues. Trimming pared 3 bases from V and 5 bases from J, leaving 14 bases between. The CDR3 DNA is TGTGCCAGTAGTATTAAAGGGGGTGGCTATCAGCCCCAGCATTTT. As protein: CASSIKGGGYQPQHF.

The chain carries TRBV7-8 and TRBJ2-5; perhaps D is TRBD1 or TRBD2 (5 bases each). The germline gives CDR1 SGHVS, CDR2 FQNEAQ. The ends were cut back, 2 bases at V and 0 bases at J, with 10 bases in the middle. CDR3 size: 15 residues. The DNA for the CDR3 is TGTGCCAGCAGCTTATTCCGGGGCAACCAAGAGACCCAGTACTTC. Amino acids: CASSLFRGNQETQYF. The full variable domain, with the rest looked up from reference TRBV7-8 and TRBJ2-5, is GAGVSQSPRYKVAKRGQDVALRCDPISGHVSLFWYQQALGQGPEFLTYFQNEAQLDKSGLPSDRFFAERPEGSVSTLKIQRTQQEDSAVYLCASSLFRGNQETQYFGPGTRLLVL.

The chain links TRBV9 to TRBJ2-3, with 13 positions matching TRBD2. The CDR3 runs 20 residues. Losses at the gene ends were 3 bases for V and 4 bases for J; bases not matched to a gene: 17. Germline V gives CDR1 SGDLS, CDR2 YYNGEE. CDR3 loop: CASSDREGRGTSGVADTQYF. The CDR3 DNA reads as TGTGCCAGCAGCGATCGCGAGGGCCGGGGGACTAGCGGGGTCGCAGATACGCAGTATTTT.